Following are 32 T cell receptor beta chains from one sample sequenced in a study of Ad26.COV2.S vaccination and SARS-CoV-2 variants. Treatment specified: about 20 received Ad26.COV2.S at low or high dose, single or two shots; about 5 received placebo; per-sample allocation not given. All samples were drawn on day 63, counting from the first vaccine or placebo injection. Measured with immunoSEQ multiplex PCR; TCRdb has only the in-frame clones, and not every one. Among about 680,000 clones listed, more than 80% were seen once. The starting material was peripheral blood, obtained in a trial of Ad26.COV2.S vaccine versus placebo. The receptors originated from a person between 18 and 59 years old who received the Ad26.COV2.S COVID-19 vaccine or a placebo.

In the case of this clone: This may stem from a read error, because a much larger clone lies one nucleotide away. The rearrangement joins TRBV7-3 to TRBJ1-5; D is uncertain. This CDR3 region has 13 residues. The germline gives CDR1 SGHTA, CDR2 FQGTGA. The germline V and J ends were trimmed by 5 bases and 0 bases, with 5 bases remaining between them. The CDR3 sequence is CASSQNSNQPQHF. The CDR3 DNA sequence: TGTGCCAGCAGCCAGAATAGCAATCAGCCCCAGCATTTT. Full variable domain (remainder filled in from reference TRBV7-3 and TRBJ1-5): GAGVSQTPSNKVTEKGKYVELRCDPISGHTALYWYRQSLGQGPEFLIYFQGTGAADDSGLPNDRFFAVRPEGSVSTLKIQRTERGDSAVYLCASSQNSNQPQHFGDGTRLSIL.

The chain uses TRBV27 and TRBJ1-4, with TRBD1 identical over 8 bases. The V gene end was trimmed by 5 bases and the J gene end by 8 bases; junction bases not matched to a gene: 10. There are 15 residues in the CDR3. Looked up from germline, CDR1 is MNHEY and CDR2 is SMNVEV (reference sequence). The DNA of the CDR3 is TGTGCCAGCAGTCCTACCTTGGGACAGGCGGAAAAACTGTTTTTT. As protein: CASSPTLGQAEKLFF.

V usage is TRBV19 and J usage is TRBJ1-4; no firm D call. V gave up 1 base and J gave up 8 bases, with 11 bases separating them. This CDR3 has 14 residues. Germline V lookup: CDR1 LNHDA, CDR2 SQIVND (reference sequence). DNA of the CDR3: TGTGCCAGTAGTATAGCCAGCCTATCCGAAAAACTGTTTTTT. The encoded protein is CASSIASLSEKLFF.

This chain's CDR3 is CASSRPTSGGQETQYF. CDR3 DNA: TGTGCCAGCAGCCGCCCGACTAGCGGGGGGCAAGAGACCCAGTACTTC. The V call is TRBV9, the J call TRBJ2-5, with TRBD2 identical over 13 bases. CDR1 and CDR2 from the germline V gene are SGDLS and YYNGEE. V lost 4 bases and J lost 2; bases outside the gene matches: 5. The CDR3 runs 16 residues.

The J gene is TRBJ1-3, the V gene TRBV6-1; no clear D gene. Trimming shortened V by 0 bases and J by 0 bases, and 9 bases separated the two germline ends. Germline V gives CDR1 MNHNS, CDR2 SASEGT. The CDR3 contains 16 residues. The CDR3 DNA reads as TGTGCCAGCAGTGAAGCGACAACCTACTCTGGAAACACCATATATTTT. Residues: CASSEATTYSGNTIYF.

This sequence joins TRBV19 and TRBJ2-5, with 7 bases lining up with TRBD1. The CDR3 is 15 amino acids. V dropped 3 bases and J dropped 7; count of bases not matched to a gene: 11. Germline V gene sequence: CDR1 LNHDA, CDR2 SQIVND (reference sequence). The CDR3 protein is CASSMAGTAWGTQYF. As DNA, the CDR3 is TGTGCCAGTAGTATGGCCGGGACAGCCTGGGGGACCCAGTACTTC.

The rearrangement uses TRBV3-1 (or the pseudogene TRBV3-2) and TRBJ2-1; D is ambiguous. Germline CDR1 and CDR2: LGHDT and YNNKEL (reference sequence). The CDR3 loop spans 11 amino acids. The V and J ends lost 10 bases and 4 bases respectively, with 8 bases between them. The CDR3 DNA reads as TGTGCCACCCGTCTGTACAATGAGCAGTTCTTC. It translates to CATRLYNEQFF.

This rearrangement joins TRBV19 to TRBJ2-3; perhaps TRBD2 as D (7 bases). CDR3 length: 15 amino acids. Per the germline V gene, CDR1 is LNHDA and CDR2 is SQIVND (reference sequence). Between the trimmed V and J ends, which lost 9 bases and 1 base, there was a span of 17 bases. In nucleotides, the CDR3 is TGTGCCAGCGACCAAGGGGGGGTCCGCACAGATACGCAGTATTTT. Its translation is CASDQGGVRTDTQYF. The entire variable domain, with the rest obtained from reference TRBV19 and TRBJ2-3, is as follows: DGGITQSPKYLFRKEGQNVTLSCEQNLNHDAMYWYRQDPGQGLRLIYYSQIVNDFQKGDIAEGYSVSREKKESFPLTVTSAQKNPTAFYLCASDQGGVRTDTQYFGPGTRLTVL.

This clone has just a few counts. This chain connects TRBV3-1 (or the pseudogene TRBV3-2) to TRBJ1-6; 7 bases line up with TRBD1. V dropped 0 bases and J dropped 7; count of bases not matched to a gene: 6. Germline V gives CDR1 LGHDT, CDR2 YNNKEL (reference sequence). CDR3 size: 16 residues. The CDR3 loop reads CASSQDWDSRNSPLHF. In nucleotides, the CDR3 is TGTGCCAGCAGCCAAGATTGGGACAGCAGAAATTCACCCCTCCACTTT.

With regard to this clone: Other nucleotide sequences in the sample specify the same CDR3. The V call is TRBV7-9, the J call TRBJ2-2; D is uncertain. Germline values: CDR1 SEHNR, CDR2 FQNEAQ (reference sequence). The CDR3 has 12 residues. The V end was cut by 1 base, the J end by 8 bases, with 5 bases between. CDR3 sequence reads: CASSLGAGELFF. The CDR3 nucleotides are TGTGCCAGCAGCTTAGGAGCTGGGGAGCTGTTTTTT.

Worth noting for this clone: The sample holds other DNA sequences that translate to the same CDR3. CDR3 bases: TGTGCCTGGGACAGGGGAAATCAGCCCCAGCATTTT. Translating it yields CAWDRGNQPQHF. The chain carries TRBV30 and TRBJ1-5, with 8 bases lining up with TRBD1. Germline-derived CDR1 and CDR2 are GTSNPN and SVGIG (reference sequence). The CDR3 contains 12 residues. Trimming took 5 bases from V and 4 from J; bases not matched to a gene: 1. Full variable domain (remainder filled in from reference TRBV30 and TRBJ1-5): SQTIHQWPATLVQPVGSPLSLECTVEGTSNPNLYWYRQAAGRGLQLLFYSVGIGQISSEVPQNLSASRPQDRQFILSSKKLLLSDSGFYLCAWDRGNQPQHFGDGTRLSIL.

The V and J genes are TRBV12-3 or TRBV12-4 and TRBJ2-1; tentatively, D is TRBD2 (5 bases). V was shortened by 8 bases and J by 5 bases, with 13 bases between the two germline ends. This CDR3 comprises 13 residues. CDR3 residues: CASSAVTDNEQFF. CDR3 DNA: TGTGCCAGCTCAGCGGTAACAGACAATGAGCAGTTCTTC.

The chain carries TRBV7-8 and TRBJ2-5; D gene unclear. CDR1 and CDR2 (germline): SGHVS, FQNEAQ. The CDR3 has 16 amino acids. V gave up 6 bases and J gave up 3 bases, with 20 bases separating them. CDR3 region: CASSSLTRQGKETQYF. In DNA form, the CDR3 reads TGTGCCAGCAGTTCCCTCACGCGGCAAGGAAAAGAGACCCAGTACTTC.

The chain combines TRBV10-3 with TRBJ2-7; 7 positions agree with TRBD1. Germline V gene data show CDR1 as ENHRY and CDR2 as SYGVKD. J gave up 2 bases and V 3 bases, and 7 bases lay outside the gene matches. This CDR3 contains 15 residues. The DNA of the CDR3 is TGTGCCATCAGTGATTCCACGGGACAGCCCTACGAGCAGTACTTC. As protein: CAISDSTGQPYEQYF.

CDR3 sequence (DNA): TGTGCCACCAGTGACCCAACTAGCGGGAGGGCCGAAGATACGCAGTATTTT. It specifies CATSDPTSGRAEDTQYF. This chain connects TRBV24-1 to TRBJ2-3; TRBD2 matches 13 bases. CDR3 size: 17 residues. J lost 5 bases, V lost 4 bases, and 8 bases had no gene match. Per the germline V gene, CDR1 is KGHDR and CDR2 is SFDVKD.

This chain uses TRBV19 with TRBJ1-2, with TRBD1 identical over 8 bases. The CDR3 contains 15 residues. With V trimmed by 5 bases and J by 5 bases, 10 bases remained unmatched. Germline loops: CDR1 LNHDA, CDR2 SQIVND (reference sequence). This chain's CDR3 is CASSPSGGIGYGYTF. In DNA, the CDR3 is TGTGCCAGTAGTCCCTCAGGGGGCATAGGGTATGGCTACACCTTC.

The rearrangement uses TRBV19 and TRBJ2-3; 9 nucleotides match TRBD2. J gave up 2 bases and V 3 bases, and 9 bases lay outside the gene matches. There are 17 residues in the CDR3. Germline V gene lookup returns CDR1 LNHDA and CDR2 SQIVND (reference sequence). The CDR3 DNA reads TGTGCCAGTAGTATCACCGGTAGCGGGGGACACACAGATACGCAGTATTTT. Its protein is CASSITGSGGHTDTQYF.

This sequence joins TRBV10-3 and TRBJ1-1; 8 nucleotides align to TRBD1. V lost 7 bases, J lost 1 base, and 2 bases stayed unmatched. The CDR3 runs 13 residues. Germline V gives CDR1 ENHRY, CDR2 SYGVKD. DNA for the CDR3: TGTGCCATCAAGACAGGGGCGAACACTGAAGCTTTCTTT. This translates into CAIKTGANTEAFF.

V is TRBV7-9 and J is TRBJ1-6; D is perhaps TRBD1 (5 bases). CDR3 length: 13 residues. With 0 bases removed from V and 10 bases from J, the gap between germline ends came to 7 bases. Germline CDR1 reads SEHNR; CDR2 reads FQNEAQ (reference sequence). The CDR3 loop reads CASSLAEGSPLHF. The CDR3 DNA reads as TGTGCCAGCAGCTTAGCGGAGGGGTCACCCCTCCACTTT.

The rearrangement links TRBV20-1 to TRBJ1-2; 7 positions match TRBD1. CDR3 size: 12 residues. The V gene's germline CDR1 is DFQATT and CDR2 SNEGSKA (reference sequence). The V gene end was trimmed by 3 bases and the J gene end by 5 bases; junction bases not matched to a gene: 3. In nucleotides, the CDR3 is TGCAGTGCTAGTGTCAGGGGGTATGGCTACACCTTC. Residues: CSASVRGYGYTF.

This clone was seen a single time. This rearrangement joins TRBV5-1 to TRBJ1-1; D call uncertain. The length of the CDR3 is 15 residues. V was cut by 0 bases and J by 1 base, with 10 bases left in between. Germline assignment: CDR1 SGHRS and CDR2 YFSETQ. CDR3: CASSLDGFSNTEAFF. Written as DNA, the CDR3 is TGCGCCAGCAGCTTGGACGGTTTTTCGAACACTGAAGCTTTCTTT.

The V call is TRBV6-2 or TRBV6-3, the J call TRBJ2-3, with D possibly TRBD1 on 6 matching bases. Germline CDR1 is MNHEY and CDR2 is SVGEGT. This CDR3 has 14 amino acids. V lost 2 bases and J 5 bases, leaving 11 bases between the germline ends. The CDR3 sequence: CASSYQGSEDTQYF. Written as DNA, the CDR3 is TGTGCCAGCAGTTACCAGGGGTCGGAAGATACGCAGTATTTT.

V usage is TRBV6-2 or TRBV6-3 and J usage is TRBJ2-4; D is uncertain. The CDR3 is 13 residues long. V lost 2 bases, J lost 12 bases, and 14 bases lay in between. The V gene's germline CDR1 is MNHEY and CDR2 SVGEGT. The CDR3 nucleotides read TGTGCCAGCAGTTACCTCAAGCAGTCTGCTCAGTACTTC. Its translation is CASSYLKQSAQYF.

The sample holds a few counts of this clone. This sequence joins TRBV6-4 and TRBJ1-1, with D hard to call. CDR3 length equals 14 residues. Germline lookup yields CDR1 MRHNA and CDR2 SNTAGT. V lost 0 bases to trimming and J lost 2 bases, with 7 bases between them. The CDR3 nucleotides are TGTGCCAGCAGTGACTCGTCCAGAAACACTGAAGCTTTCTTT. Translated: CASSDSSRNTEAFF.

The chain links TRBV19 to TRBJ1-4, with a tentative D call TRBD1 (5 bases). From germline, CDR1 is LNHDA and CDR2 SQIVND (reference sequence). Deletions cut 10 bases from V and 2 bases from J, with 11 bases between. The CDR3 extends over 13 amino acids. As DNA, the CDR3 is TGTGCCACCGACAGCGCCACTAATGAAAAACTGTTTTTT. It encodes CATDSATNEKLFF.

V gene TRBV2 combines with J gene TRBJ2-2, with D tentatively TRBD1 (6 bases). V shed 5 bases and J shed 4 bases, with 11 bases lying between them. Germline values: CDR1 SNHLY, CDR2 FYNNEI. The CDR3 covers 14 residues. The CDR3 nucleotides read TGTGCCAGCAGTTTACAGGGTCCCACCGGGGAGCTGTTTTTT. Amino acid sequence: CASSLQGPTGELFF.

The gene calls are TRBV7-8 and TRBJ2-2; TRBD2 matches at 13 bases. The CDR3 contains 18 residues. Germline V lookup: CDR1 SGHVS, CDR2 FQNEAQ. V lost 2 bases, J lost 4 bases, and 7 bases stayed unmatched. The CDR3 DNA sequence: TGTGCCAGCAGCTTATGGGCCACTAGCGGGAGGGCCACCGGGGAGCTGTTTTTT. Translation: CASSLWATSGRATGELFF.

The V and J genes are TRBV25-1 and TRBJ2-7; TRBD1 matches at 7 bases. The ends lost 3 bases at V and 3 bases at J; junction bases unmatched: 8. CDR3 length equals 15 residues. CDR1 MGHDK and CDR2 SYGVNS come from the germline V gene. CDR3 amino acids: CASSETSGQIYEQYF. DNA for the CDR3: TGTGCCAGCAGTGAGACCTCGGGACAGATCTACGAGCAGTACTTC.

The rearrangement links TRBV7-9 to TRBJ2-4; weak D call: TRBD2 (5 bases). Germline loops: CDR1 SEHNR, CDR2 FQNEAQ (reference sequence). The CDR3 runs to 14 residues. V dropped 5 bases and J dropped 9 bases, with 17 bases sitting between them. CDR3 sequence (DNA): TGTGCCAGCAGCCCCCCCTCGCGGGTCGGCATTCAGTACTTC. This codes for CASSPPSRVGIQYF.

This chain uses TRBV6-5 with TRBJ1-5; D might be TRBD1 (5 bases). With 4 bases removed from V and 0 bases from J, the gap between germline ends came to 10 bases. CDR3 length: 15 amino acids. Germline CDR1 reads MNHEY; CDR2 reads SVGAGI. The CDR3 reads CASSWDGNSNQPQHF. The CDR3 DNA reads as TGTGCCAGCAGTTGGGACGGAAATAGCAATCAGCCCCAGCATTTT.

The V gene is TRBV27, the J gene TRBJ2-7; 7 bases are a match to TRBD1. The CDR3 spans 15 residues. The J segment lost 3 bases and the V segment lost 5 bases, leaving 10 bases of the junction unmatched. The germline CDR1 and CDR2 sequences are MNHEY and SMNVEV (reference sequence). In DNA, the CDR3 is TGTGCCAGCAGTCCCTGGGACAGCAAGGACTACGAGCAGTACTTC. Its protein product is CASSPWDSKDYEQYF.

The V call is TRBV2, the J call TRBJ1-3, with D hard to call. V was trimmed by 3 bases and J by 3 bases, leaving 9 bases between them. The CDR3 spans 14 residues. Germline CDR1 reads SNHLY; CDR2 reads FYNNEI. CDR3 sequence (DNA): TGTGCCAGCAGTGACAGTTTGTTTGGAAACACCATATATTTT. This codes for CASSDSLFGNTIYF.